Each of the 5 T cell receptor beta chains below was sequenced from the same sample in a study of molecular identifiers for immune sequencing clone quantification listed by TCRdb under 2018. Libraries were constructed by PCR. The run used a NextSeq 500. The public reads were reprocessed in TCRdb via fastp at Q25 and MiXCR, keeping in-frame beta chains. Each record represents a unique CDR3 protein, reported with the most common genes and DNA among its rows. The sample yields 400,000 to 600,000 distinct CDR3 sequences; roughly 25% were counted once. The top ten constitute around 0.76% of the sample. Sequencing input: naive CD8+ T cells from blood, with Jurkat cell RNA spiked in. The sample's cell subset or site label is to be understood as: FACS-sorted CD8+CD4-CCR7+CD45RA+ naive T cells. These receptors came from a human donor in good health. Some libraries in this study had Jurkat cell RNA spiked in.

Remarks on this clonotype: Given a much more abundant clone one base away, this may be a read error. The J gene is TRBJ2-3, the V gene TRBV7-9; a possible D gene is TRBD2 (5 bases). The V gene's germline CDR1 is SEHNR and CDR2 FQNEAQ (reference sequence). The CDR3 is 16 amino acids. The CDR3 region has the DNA TGTGCCAGCAGCGTAGCGTGGCAGGCAAACACAGATACGCAGTATTTT. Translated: CASSVAWQANTDTQYF.

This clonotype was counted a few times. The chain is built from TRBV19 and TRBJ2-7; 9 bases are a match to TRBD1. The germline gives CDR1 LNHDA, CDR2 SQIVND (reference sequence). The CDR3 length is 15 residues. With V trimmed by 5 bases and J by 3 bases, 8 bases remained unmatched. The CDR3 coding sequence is TGTGCCAGTAGTCCTGGGACAGGGCGATACTACGAGCAGTACTTC. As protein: CASSPGTGRYYEQYF.

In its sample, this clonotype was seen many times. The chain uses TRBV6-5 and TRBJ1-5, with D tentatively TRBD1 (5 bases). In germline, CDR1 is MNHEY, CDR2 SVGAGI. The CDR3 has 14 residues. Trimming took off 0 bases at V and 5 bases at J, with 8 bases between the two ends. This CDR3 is CASSYSGPDQPQHF. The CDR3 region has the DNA TGTGCCAGCAGTTACTCGGGGCCAGATCAGCCCCAGCATTTT.

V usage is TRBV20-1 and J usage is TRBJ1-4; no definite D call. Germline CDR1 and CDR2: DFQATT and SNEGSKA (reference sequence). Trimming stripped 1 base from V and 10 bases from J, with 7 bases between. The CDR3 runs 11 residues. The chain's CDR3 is CSARVPGKLFF. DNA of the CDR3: TGCAGTGCTAGAGTACCAGGAAAACTGTTTTTT.

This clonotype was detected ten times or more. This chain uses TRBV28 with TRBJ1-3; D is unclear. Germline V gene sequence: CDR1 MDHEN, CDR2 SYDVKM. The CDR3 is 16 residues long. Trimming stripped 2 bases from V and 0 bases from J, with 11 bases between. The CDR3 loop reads CASSLEGSASGNTIYF. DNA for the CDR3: TGTGCCAGCAGTTTAGAGGGCAGCGCCTCTGGAAACACCATATATTTT.